Below, 17 T cell receptor beta chains from the same sample are listed, as sequenced in a study of spatial heterogeneity in lung cancer. TCRdb analysed the 5' RACE reads with MiXCR anew, one entry per CDR3 protein. In the table there are about 21,000 distinct CDR3 sequences, over 4.5% of which are singletons. Specified time point: sample taken at primary tumor resection. The sequenced sample was PBMCs, obtained at surgery. The receptors derive from a male donor with early-stage non-small cell lung cancer.

The V call is TRBV28, the J call TRBJ2-5, with 9 nucleotides matching TRBD2. The J segment lost 5 bases and the V segment lost 10 bases, leaving 20 bases of the junction unmatched. The germline V gene encodes CDR1 MDHEN and CDR2 SYDVKM. The CDR3 length is 17 residues. The DNA for the CDR3 is TGTGCCACCATTGGGAGGCGGGGGGGCCAGATAGCGGAGACCCAGTACTTC. Protein sequence: CATIGRRGGQIAETQYF.

This clonotype has a count of ten or more. V usage is TRBV7-2 and J usage is TRBJ2-2; 12 bases are a match to TRBD2. The CDR3 sequence is 19 residues long. J was trimmed by 4 bases and V by 5 bases; bases with no gene match: 14. CDR1 and CDR2 (germline): SGHTA, FQGNSA. CDR3 sequence (DNA): TGTGCCAGCAGCCCCCTCCCCATGCTAGCGGGGGGGCCCACCGGGGAGCTGTTTTTT. Encoded protein: CASSPLPMLAGGPTGELFF.

The sample holds many counts of this clonotype. The chain recombines TRBV28 with TRBJ1-1; a possible D gene is TRBD1 (6 bases). The CDR3 runs 15 residues. V lost 5 bases, J lost 0 bases, and 13 bases lay in between. Germline assignment: CDR1 MDHEN and CDR2 SYDVKM. DNA of the CDR3: TGTGCCAGCAGTGGGTTTGGGGGCCTGAACACTGAAGCTTTCTTT. This gives the protein CASSGFGGLNTEAFF.

This clonotype was detected ten times or more. The chain joins TRBV19 to TRBJ2-1, with 7 bases fitting TRBD2. The germline CDR1 and CDR2 sequences are LNHDA and SQIVND (reference sequence). Germline trimming cut 5 bases from V and 5 bases from J; bases unmatched to any gene: 6. This CDR3 comprises 14 residues. CDR3 amino acids: CASSVTGGDNEQFF. Here the CDR3 DNA reads TGTGCCAGTAGTGTGACGGGAGGAGACAATGAGCAGTTCTTC.

This clonotype appeared many times. The rearrangement joins TRBV18 to TRBJ2-1, with a possible D match to TRBD2 (7 bases). The CDR3 loop spans 15 amino acids. CDR1 and CDR2 (germline): KGHSH, LQKENI. Trimming took off 6 bases at V and 5 bases at J, with 17 bases between the two ends. The DNA for the CDR3 is TGTGCCAGCTCCCCGGAGAGGGGGGGAGACAATGAGCAGTTCTTC. Translation: CASSPERGGDNEQFF. The full variable domain, completed using reference TRBV18 and TRBJ2-1, is NAGVMQNPRHLVRRRGQEARLRCSPMKGHSHVYWYRQLPEEGLKFMVYLQKENIIDESGMPKERFSAEFPKEGPSILRIQQVVRGDSAAYFCASSPERGGDNEQFFGPGTRLTVL.

This clonotype has ten or more counts. CDR3 in amino acids: CASSLAFRRSGNTIYF. In DNA form, the CDR3 reads TGTGCCAGCAGCTTAGCGTTCCGGCGCTCTGGAAACACCATATATTTT. The chain recombines TRBV11-1 with TRBJ1-3, with unresolved D. This CDR3 contains 16 residues. Trimming took 0 bases from V and 0 from J, leaving 9 bases between them. Germline CDR1 is SGHAT and CDR2 is FQDESV (reference sequence).

There are many counts of this clonotype. J is TRBJ2-6 and V is TRBV7-3; tentatively, D is TRBD2 (5 bases). CDR1 and CDR2 (germline): SGHTA, FQGTGA. V shed 2 bases and J shed 2 bases, with 7 bases lying between them. This CDR3 has 15 residues. CDR3 protein: CASSLEGTGANVLTF. In DNA, the CDR3 is TGTGCCAGCAGCTTAGAGGGTACTGGGGCCAACGTCCTGACTTTC.

The J gene is TRBJ2-1, the V gene TRBV10-3; TRBD2 aligns across 8 bases. The CDR3 has 11 residues. Germline V gene sequence: CDR1 ENHRY, CDR2 SYGVKD. V gave up 9 bases and J gave up 9 bases; unmatched junction bases: 4. The CDR3: CAIGTRGEQFF. CDR3 bases: TGTGCCATAGGGACTAGAGGTGAGCAGTTCTTC.

In its sample, this clonotype was seen a few times. The chain couples TRBV7-9 to TRBJ1-2; a weak D match, TRBD1 (6 bases). Trimming left V 2 bases short and J 2 bases short, with 15 bases between. This CDR3 spans 16 amino acids. CDR1 and CDR2 (germline): SEHNR, FQNEAQ (reference sequence). CDR3 residues: CASSLTPLGHNYGYTF. The CDR3 DNA follows: TGTGCCAGCAGCTTAACTCCTCTGGGACACAACTATGGCTACACCTTC.

This clonotype occurred many times. This rearrangement joins TRBV20-1 to TRBJ1-5, with a possible D match to TRBD1 (6 bases). The germline V and J ends were trimmed by 4 bases and 11 bases, with 15 bases remaining between them. The CDR3 sequence is 12 residues long. Per the germline V gene, CDR1 is DFQATT and CDR2 is SNEGSKA (reference sequence). CDR3 sequence: CSANRAGRTQHF. CDR3 coding DNA: TGCAGTGCTAACAGGGCCGGTAGGACCCAGCATTTT.

This clonotype was seen a few times. The gene calls are TRBV10-3 and TRBJ2-5; 9 positions match TRBD1. The V segment lost 4 bases and the J segment 2 bases; nucleotides outside the gene matches: 8. Germline CDR1 and CDR2: ENHRY and SYGVKD. The CDR3 has 16 residues. CDR3 nucleotide sequence: TGTGCCATCAGTGCGGGGACAGGGCAGAGTCAAGAGACCCAGTACTTC. Translation gives CAISAGTGQSQETQYF.

This clonotype has at least ten counts. The chain has TRBV24-1 and TRBJ2-3, with D perhaps TRBD2 (5 bases). V lost 4 bases and J 2 bases, leaving 12 bases between the germline ends. Per germline, CDR1 KGHDR and CDR2 SFDVKD. CDR3 length: 15 amino acids. This CDR3 is CATSDPSGPTDTQYF. The CDR3 DNA follows: TGTGCCACCAGTGACCCAAGCGGACCCACAGATACGCAGTATTTT.

This clonotype was picked up many times. CDR3 nucleotide sequence: TGTGCCATCAGGAAGGACAGTACAACCTACGAGCAGTACTTC. It translates to CAIRKDSTTYEQYF. The gene calls are TRBV10-3 and TRBJ2-7, with D tentatively TRBD1 (6 bases). Trimming took 6 bases from V and 2 from J, leaving 14 bases between them. The CDR3 covers 14 residues. The germline V gene has CDR1 ENHRY and CDR2 SYGVKD.

V gene TRBV24-1 combines with J gene TRBJ2-1; 9 bases map to TRBD2. Germline loops: CDR1 KGHDR, CDR2 SFDVKD. V lost 5 bases and J lost 8; bases outside the gene matches: 9. CDR3 size: 15 residues. For the CDR3, the DNA is TGTGCCACCAGTGTTCCAGCGGGAGGCCGGGATGAGCAGTTCTTC. It codes for CATSVPAGGRDEQFF.

In this sample, this clonotype turned up many times. The chain joins TRBV2 to TRBJ1-4; 7 bases align to TRBD1. The CDR3 extends over 14 amino acids. Unmatched junction bases numbered 1, after V lost 6 bases and J lost 0 bases. From germline, CDR1 is SNHLY and CDR2 FYNNEI. CDR3 DNA: TGTGCCAGCAGGGACAGGACAACTAATGAAAAACTGTTTTTT. This gives the protein CASRDRTTNEKLFF.

The rearrangement uses TRBV7-2 and TRBJ1-5, with unresolved D. V dropped 3 bases and J dropped 3 bases, with 6 bases sitting between them. This CDR3 has 13 residues. The V gene's germline CDR1 is SGHTA and CDR2 FQGNSA. The CDR3 DNA reads TGTGCCAGCAGCTTGTGGGACAATCAGCCCCAGCATTTT. Protein product: CASSLWDNQPQHF.

This clonotype was picked up many times. The chain joins TRBV28 to TRBJ1-1; D gene unclear. From germline, CDR1 is MDHEN and CDR2 SYDVKM. Trimming took off 3 bases at V and 1 base at J, with 9 bases between the two ends. This CDR3 comprises 14 residues. The CDR3 nucleotides are TGTGCCAGCAGTTTCAGACTTCAGAACACTGAAGCTTTCTTT. As protein: CASSFRLQNTEAFF.